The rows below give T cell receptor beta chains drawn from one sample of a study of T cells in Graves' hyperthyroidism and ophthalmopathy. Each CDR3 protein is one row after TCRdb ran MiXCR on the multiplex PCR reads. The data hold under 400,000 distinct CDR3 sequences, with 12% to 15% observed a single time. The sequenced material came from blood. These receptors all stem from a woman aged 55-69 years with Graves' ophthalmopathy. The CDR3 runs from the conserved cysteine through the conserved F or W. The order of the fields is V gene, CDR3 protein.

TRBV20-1	CSAGMASGFFSYNEQFF
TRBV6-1	CASSEPAGRSLETQYF
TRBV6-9	CASSSGGQGVETQYF
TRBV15	CATSPGTSGRNEQFF
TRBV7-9	CASSSNCTPTGYSNQPQHF
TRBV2	CASTKASTEAFF
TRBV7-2	CASSHPRLAGGPGAQYF
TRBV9	CASSGGRGVLGDTQYF
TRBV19	CASSFRLDNSYNEQFF
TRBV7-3	CASSNGLAGANVLTF
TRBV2	CASSEREGSYNEQFF
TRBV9	CASSRLHTDTQYF
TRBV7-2	CASSLSRTEAFF
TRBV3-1	CASGQGPYSYNSPLHF
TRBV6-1	CASTRTGSTEAFF
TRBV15	CATSSSGHNEQFF
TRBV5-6	CASSTISRGWNTGELFF
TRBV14	CASSSGGGYPRGTEAFF
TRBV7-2	CASRTSGMGTDTQYF
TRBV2	CASSGTGGVYEQYF
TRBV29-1	CSVSGHIGANEQFF
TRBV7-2	CASSLDPPRLAGPGNEQFF
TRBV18	CASSPIPEDRAGYGYTF
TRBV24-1	CATSDPRWGGQPQHF
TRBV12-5	CASGFSARWTSGPKSYEQYF
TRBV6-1	CASSYTGQGASYEQYF
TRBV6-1	CASSESGGRTEAFF
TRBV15	CATSRDLMKAVHTNEQFF
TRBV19	CASRDGTSGREQFF
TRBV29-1	CSAEGGFPNTDTQYF
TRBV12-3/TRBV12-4	CASSPANGNSYNEQFF
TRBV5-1	CASSPDRAFDTQYF
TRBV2	CASSEGPRSGNTIYF
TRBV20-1	CSARDGREREGQGQFF
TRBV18	CASSPPGSDTQYF
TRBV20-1	CSARDGRLAGRQKTQYF
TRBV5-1	CASSFTPQETQYF
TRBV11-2	CASSHDRQGSYGYTF
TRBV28	CASSLSFTGTRQETQYF
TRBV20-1	CSASLRGPQETQYF
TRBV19	CASAREAGDSPLHF
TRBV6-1	CASIRGDRRSDTQYF
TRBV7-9	CASSSLAAQRGTEQFF
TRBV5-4	CASSSGLGQETQYF
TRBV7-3	CASSLNEAGGQFF
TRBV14	CASNRGTGAAETQYF
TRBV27	CASRSRGWQTSNQPQHF
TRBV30	CAWSRDRNLDTQYF
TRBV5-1	CASSLDLAAGRETQYF
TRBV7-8	CASSPDREEQYF
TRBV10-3	CAAAGANVLTF
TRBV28	CASREGLGANTGELFF
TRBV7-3	CASSFSGRGDTQYF
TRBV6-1	CASSFRTRTDTQYF
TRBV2	CASSERGTGGNQPQHF
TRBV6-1	CASSDWPGGGRYEQFF